This is a list of T cell receptor beta chains from one sample in a study of graft-versus-host responses after intestinal transplantation. These receptors' antigens are unknown. Clones were sequenced by immunoSEQ multiplex PCR, and TCRdb holds only the in-frame ones, with some missing. The sample carries approximately 94,000 clones, roughly 90% recorded once. The sequenced sample was unstimulated CD4+ T cells sorted from spleen or lymph node cells, obtained before transplant. The receptors stem from a human donor who was the organ donor for an intestinal transplant. CDR3s include the opening cysteine and the closing phenylalanine or tryptophan. A D gene is named only where the DNA matches it firmly. Not every row has a clone size; where given, it reads once, few, many or a size class.

TRBV28	TRBJ1-4	.	.	CASSPIHSSPYF	TGTGCCAGCAGTCCGATACACTCAAGCCCCTATTTT
TRBV5-3	TRBJ1-5	.	.	CARSLKAEDISNQPQHF	TGTGCCAGAAGCTTAAAGGCGGAGGACATTAGCAATCAGCCCCAGCATTTT
TRBV7-2	TRBJ2-3	.	.	CASSLERTAGAYTDTQYF	TGTGCCAGCAGCTTAGAGCGCACGGCGGGGGCCTACACAGATACGCAGTATTTT
TRBV30	TRBJ2-5	.	.	CAWGGGAETQYF	TGTGCCTGGGGGGGCGGCGCAGAGACCCAGTACTTC
TRBV7-3	TRBJ2-1	.	TRBD1	CASSLSRGRGSYNEQFF	TGTGCCAGCAGCTTATCCCGCGGCAGGGGGAGCTACAATGAGCAGTTCTTC
TRBV5-4	TRBJ2-7	.	TRBD1	CASSYSGTGSYEQYF	TGTGCCAGCAGCTATTCCGGGACAGGGAGCTACGAGCAGTACTTC
TRBV2	TRBJ2-1	.	.	CASSGGYNEQFF	TGTGCCAGCAGTGGGGGCTACAATGAGCAGTTCTTC
TRBV6-1	TRBJ2-2	.	.	CASVGDTGELFF	TGTGCCAGCGTAGGGGACACCGGGGAGCTGTTTTTT
TRBV28	TRBJ2-3	.	.	CASSFHGATDTQYF	TGTGCCAGCAGTTTTCATGGGGCCACAGATACGCAGTATTTT
TRBV15	TRBJ1-4	.	.	CATSVGATNEKLFF	TGTGCCACCTCAGTAGGTGCAACTAATGAAAAACTGTTTTTT
TRBV6-5	TRBJ1-6	few	TRBD1	CASSYETGGYNSPLHF	TGTGCCAGCAGTTACGAGACAGGGGGCTATAATTCACCCCTCCACTTT
TRBV4-1	TRBJ1-1	.	TRBD1	CASSHPTGENTEAFF	TGCGCCAGCAGCCACCCCACAGGGGAGAACACTGAAGCTTTCTTT
TRBV5-1	TRBJ2-3	.	.	CASSLDRPGRNTQYF	TGCGCCAGCAGCTTGGACAGGCCGGGCCGAAATACGCAGTATTTT
TRBV19	TRBJ2-5	many	TRBD1	CASSSWTGRTQETQYF	TGTGCCAGTAGTTCTTGGACAGGGAGGACGCAAGAGACCCAGTACTTC
TRBV5-1	TRBJ1-2	.	TRBD1	CASSPGQGVYGYTF	TGCGCCAGCAGCCCGGGACAGGGGGTGTATGGCTACACCTTC
TRBV19	TRBJ2-1	.	.	CASRNSDWIYNEQFF	TGTGCCAGTAGAAACTCGGACTGGATTTACAATGAGCAGTTCTTC
TRBV5-1	TRBJ2-2	.	TRBD2	CASSLDLAGGQAGELFF	TGCGCCAGCAGCTTGGATCTAGCGGGGGGCCAGGCCGGGGAGCTGTTTTTT
TRBV2	TRBJ2-2	.	.	CASSERQGGVGELFF	TGTGCCAGCAGTGAAAGACAGGGAGGGGTCGGGGAGCTGTTTTTT
TRBV11-2	TRBJ2-1	.	.	CASSLVASRSYNEQFF	TGTGCCAGCAGCTTAGTCGCCAGCCGCTCCTACAATGAGCAGTTCTTC
TRBV28	TRBJ1-2	few	.	CASSLRGSGYTF	TGTGCCAGCAGTTTACGGGGTAGTGGCTACACCTTC
TRBV10-3	TRBJ1-2	.	.	CAIMRFGGSYGYTF	TGTGCCATCATGAGGTTCGGGGGGTCCTATGGCTACACCTTC
TRBV11-2	TRBJ1-6	.	.	CASSLWEYNSPLHF	TGTGCCAGCAGCTTGTGGGAATATAATTCACCCCTCCACTTT
TRBV10-1	TRBJ2-1	.	TRBD2	CASSRGEKGEQFF	TGCGCCAGCAGCCGGGGGGAGAAGGGTGAGCAGTTCTTC
TRBV13	TRBJ1-4	few	TRBD1	CASSATGVATNEKLFF	TGTGCCAGCAGCGCCACAGGGGTTGCAACTAATGAAAAACTGTTTTTT
TRBV5-4	TRBJ2-1	.	TRBD1	CASSLRQGSYNEQFF	TGTGCCAGCAGCTTGAGACAGGGGTCCTACAATGAGCAGTTCTTC
TRBV30	TRBJ1-4	few	.	CAWSSQGRGKLFF	TGTGCCTGGAGTTCTCAGGGTCGGGGAAAACTGTTTTTT
TRBV5-6	TRBJ1-3	.	.	CASSLLYMDTIYF	TGTGCCAGCAGCTTGCTGTACATGGACACCATATATTTT
TRBV5-5	TRBJ1-1	.	.	CASSSGANTEAFF	TGTGCCAGCAGTTCAGGGGCGAACACTGAAGCTTTCTTT
TRBV15	TRBJ2-7	.	.	CATSRYPGPYEQYF	TGTGCCACCAGCAGATACCCGGGGCCATACGAGCAGTACTTC
TRBV4-2	TRBJ1-2	.	TRBD1	CASSPRDRYYGYTF	TGTGCCAGCAGCCCTCGGGACAGGTACTATGGCTACACCTTC
TRBV6-4	TRBJ1-2	few	.	CASRAEPGGIGGYTF	TGTGCCAGCAGGGCCGAACCTGGAGGTATCGGGGGCTACACCTTC
TRBV27	TRBJ2-2	.	TRBD1	CASSLTGQGRILLRTGELFF	TGTGCCAGCAGTTTAACGGGACAGGGGCGAATTTTGCTACGGACCGGGGAGCTGTTTTTT
TRBV28	TRBJ2-4	.	.	CASKGGNIQYF	TGTGCCAGCAAGGGGGGAAACATTCAGTACTTC
TRBV27	TRBJ1-3	.	.	CASRGYGNTIYF	TGTGCTAGCCGGGGGTACGGAAACACCATATATTTT
TRBV19	TRBJ2-2	.	TRBD2	CASSIALAGGDTGELFF	TGTGCCAGTAGTATTGCATTAGCGGGGGGGGACACCGGGGAGCTGTTTTTT
TRBV19	TRBJ2-2	.	.	CASSTDSAVGELFF	TGTGCCAGTAGTACTGACAGTGCCGTCGGGGAGCTGTTTTTT
TRBV2	TRBJ2-5	.	TRBD2	CASSEVGRGVQETQYF	TGTGCCAGCAGTGAAGTAGGGCGGGGGGTCCAAGAGACCCAGTACTTC
TRBV25-1	TRBJ1-4	.	.	CASSELGRGDEKLFF	TGTGCCAGCAGTGAATTGGGCAGGGGAGATGAAAAACTGTTTTTT
TRBV7-9	TRBJ2-2	.	.	CASKRQNTGELFF	TGTGCCAGCAAAAGGCAGAACACCGGGGAGCTGTTTTTT
TRBV18	TRBJ2-6	.	.	CASSPQSAGANVLTF	TGTGCCAGCTCACCACAATCGGCGGGGGCCAACGTCCTGACTTTC
TRBV5-4	TRBJ2-7	.	TRBD1	CASSNRDRRYYEQYF	TGTGCCAGCAGCAACCGGGACAGAAGATACTACGAGCAGTACTTC
TRBV2	TRBJ1-2	.	.	CASSEGAGYTF	TGTGCCAGCAGTGAAGGGGCTGGCTACACCTTC